The T cell receptor beta chain under discussion was sequenced for a study of T cells after posttransplantation cyclophosphamide. General study points: Blood and skin or GI T cell repertoires showed limited TRB overlap. Donor-recipient repertoire similarity was low at 1-2 months, rising over year one. After PTCy, TRB diversity resembled that of CNI/methotrexate controls.

Treatment was busulfan-fludarabine conditioning, a marrow graft, and cyclophosphamide on days +3 and +4. Here immunoSEQ multiplex PCR was the method, and the copy in TCRdb shows in-frame clones only, minus some. The sample includes over 9,000 clones, 85% to 95% seen only once; the top ten take approximately 3.9%. Worth noting for this clone: Antigen unknown.

Sequences were derived from PBMCs, sampled after allogeneic stem cell transplant with posttransplant cyclophosphamide. The TCR was taken from a female patient aged 30 to 45 who received an allogeneic stem cell transplant from an unrelated donor, was CMV-positive, and had no GVHD. Some T cells may have originated in the graft donor.

The CDR3 spells CASSPIAEAYEQYF. The DNA for the CDR3 is TGCGCCAGCAGCCCGATAGCGGAAGCCTACGAGCAGTACTTC. The chain has TRBV5-1 and TRBJ2-5; D might be TRBD2 (6 bases). The J call is doubtful: the DNA matches TRBJ2-7 better. The germline V gene encodes CDR1 SGHRS and CDR2 YFSETQ. The CDR3 loop spans 14 amino acids.